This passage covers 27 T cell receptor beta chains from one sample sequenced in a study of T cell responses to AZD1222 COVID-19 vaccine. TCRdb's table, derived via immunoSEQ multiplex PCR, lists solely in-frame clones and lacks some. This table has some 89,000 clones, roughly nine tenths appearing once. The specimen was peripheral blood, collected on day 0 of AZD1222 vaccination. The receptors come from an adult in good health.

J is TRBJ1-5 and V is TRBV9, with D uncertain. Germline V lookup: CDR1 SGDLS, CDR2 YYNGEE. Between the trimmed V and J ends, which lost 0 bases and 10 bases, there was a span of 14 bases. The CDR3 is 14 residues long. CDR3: CASSVGPSRGPQHF. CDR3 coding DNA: TGTGCCAGCAGCGTAGGACCCTCTAGAGGACCCCAGCATTTT.

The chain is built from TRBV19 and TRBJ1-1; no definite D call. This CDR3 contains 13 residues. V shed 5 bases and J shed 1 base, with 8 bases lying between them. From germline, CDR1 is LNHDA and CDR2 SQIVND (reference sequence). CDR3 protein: CASSPEPNTEAFF. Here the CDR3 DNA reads TGTGCCAGTAGTCCGGAGCCGAACACTGAAGCTTTCTTT.

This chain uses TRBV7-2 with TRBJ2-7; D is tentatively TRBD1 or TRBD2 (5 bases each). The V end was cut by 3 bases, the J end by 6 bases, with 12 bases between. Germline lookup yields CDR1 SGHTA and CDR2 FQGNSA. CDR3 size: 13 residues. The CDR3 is CASSLGETTEQYF. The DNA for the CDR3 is TGTGCCAGCAGCTTGGGGGAGACTACCGAGCAGTACTTC.

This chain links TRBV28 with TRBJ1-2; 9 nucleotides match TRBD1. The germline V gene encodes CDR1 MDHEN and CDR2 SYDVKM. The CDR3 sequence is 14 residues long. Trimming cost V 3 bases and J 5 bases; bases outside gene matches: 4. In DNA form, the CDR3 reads TGTGCCAGCAGTTTTGGGGACAGGGAATATGGCTACACCTTC. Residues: CASSFGDREYGYTF.

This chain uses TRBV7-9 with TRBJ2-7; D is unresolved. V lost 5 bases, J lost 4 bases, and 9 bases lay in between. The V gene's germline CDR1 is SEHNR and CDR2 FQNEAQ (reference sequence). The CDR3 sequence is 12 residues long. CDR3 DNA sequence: TGTGCCAGCAGCCGCGACGTGTACGAGCAGTACTTC. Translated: CASSRDVYEQYF.

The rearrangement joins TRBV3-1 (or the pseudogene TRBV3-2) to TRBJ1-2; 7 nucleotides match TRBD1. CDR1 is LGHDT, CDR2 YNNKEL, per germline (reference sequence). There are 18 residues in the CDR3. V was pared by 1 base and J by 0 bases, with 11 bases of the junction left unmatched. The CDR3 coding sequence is TGTGCCAGCAGCCAAGTTGGTAACCCAGGACAGGCTAACTATGGCTACACCTTC. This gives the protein CASSQVGNPGQANYGYTF.

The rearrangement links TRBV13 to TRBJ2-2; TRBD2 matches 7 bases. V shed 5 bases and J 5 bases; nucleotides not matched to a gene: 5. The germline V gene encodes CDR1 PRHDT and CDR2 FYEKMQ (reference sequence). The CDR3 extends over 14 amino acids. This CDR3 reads CASSRTRGTGELFF. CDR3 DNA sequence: TGTGCCAGCAGCCGGACTAGGGGAACCGGGGAGCTGTTTTTT.

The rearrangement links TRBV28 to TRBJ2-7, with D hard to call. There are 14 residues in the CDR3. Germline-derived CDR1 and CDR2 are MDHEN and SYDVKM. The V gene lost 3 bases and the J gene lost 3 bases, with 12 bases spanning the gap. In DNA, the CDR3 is TGTGCCAGCAGTTTGCCTCCGCGGAACTACGAGCAGTACTTC. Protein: CASSLPPRNYEQYF.

The CDR3 coding sequence is TGTGCCAGCAGCCAAGATGGAAGGCGGGTATCAAATTCACCCCTCCACTTT. It yields the protein CASSQDGRRVSNSPLHF. V and J are TRBV4-2 and TRBJ1-6; D is unclear. The V gene's germline CDR1 is LGHNA and CDR2 YNFKEQ. The germline V and J ends were trimmed by 0 bases and 7 bases, with 16 bases remaining between them. This CDR3 has 17 amino acids.

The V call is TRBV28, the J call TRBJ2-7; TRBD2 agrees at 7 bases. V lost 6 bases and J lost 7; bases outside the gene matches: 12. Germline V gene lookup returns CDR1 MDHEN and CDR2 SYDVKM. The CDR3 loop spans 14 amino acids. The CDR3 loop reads CASSPPGRDREQYF. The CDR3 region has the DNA TGTGCCAGCAGCCCTCCGGGGAGGGATAGGGAGCAGTACTTC.

The CDR3 sequence is CASTPTASSYEQYF. CDR3 DNA sequence: TGTGCCAGTACCCCGACAGCCTCTTCCTACGAGCAGTACTTC. This rearrangement joins TRBV19 to TRBJ2-7; possible D gene TRBD1, 5 bases. CDR3 length equals 14 residues. Germline lookup yields CDR1 LNHDA and CDR2 SQIVND (reference sequence). V lost 7 bases to trimming and J lost 1 base, with 14 bases between them.

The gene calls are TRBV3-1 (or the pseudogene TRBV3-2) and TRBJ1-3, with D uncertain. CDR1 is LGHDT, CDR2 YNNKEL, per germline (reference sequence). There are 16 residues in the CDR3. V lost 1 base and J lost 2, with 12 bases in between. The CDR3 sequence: CASSQVPGFTGNTIYF. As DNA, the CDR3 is TGTGCCAGCAGCCAAGTCCCGGGTTTTACTGGAAACACCATATATTTT.

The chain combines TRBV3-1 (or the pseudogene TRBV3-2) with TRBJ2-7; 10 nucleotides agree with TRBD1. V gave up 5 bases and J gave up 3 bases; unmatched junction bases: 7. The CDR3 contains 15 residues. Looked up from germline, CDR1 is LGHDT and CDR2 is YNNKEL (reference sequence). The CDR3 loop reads CASSSRDRGIYEQYF. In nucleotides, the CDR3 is TGTGCCAGCAGCTCCCGGGACAGGGGAATCTACGAGCAGTACTTC.

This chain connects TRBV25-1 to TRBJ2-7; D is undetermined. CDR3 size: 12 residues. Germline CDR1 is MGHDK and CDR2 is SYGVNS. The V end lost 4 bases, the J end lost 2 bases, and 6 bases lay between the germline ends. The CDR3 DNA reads TGTGCCAGCAGTGTGGGCACCTACGAGCAGTACTTC. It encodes CASSVGTYEQYF.

The CDR3 bases are TGTGCCAGCAGCCTAGTCGGGACAGGGGGCGAGGGGACAGATACGCAGTATTTT. Its translation is CASSLVGTGGEGTDTQYF. V is TRBV7-2 and J is TRBJ2-3; 12 bases match TRBD1. The CDR3 runs to 18 residues. The germline V gene has CDR1 SGHTA and CDR2 FQGNSA. V lost 5 bases, J lost 3 bases, and 12 bases stayed unmatched. The full variable domain, completed using reference TRBV7-2 and TRBJ2-3, is GAGVSQSPSNKVTEKGKDVELRCDPISGHTALYWYRQSLGQGLEFLIYFQGNSAPDKSGLPSDRFSAERTGGSVSTLTIQRTQQEDSAVYLCASSLVGTGGEGTDTQYFGPGTRLTVL.

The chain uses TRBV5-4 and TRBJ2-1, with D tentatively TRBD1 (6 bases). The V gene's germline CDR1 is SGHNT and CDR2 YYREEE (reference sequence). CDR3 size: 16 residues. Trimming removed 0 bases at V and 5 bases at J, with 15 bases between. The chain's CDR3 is CASSLEDRREHNEQFF. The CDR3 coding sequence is TGTGCCAGCAGCTTGGAGGACAGACGGGAACACAATGAGCAGTTCTTC.

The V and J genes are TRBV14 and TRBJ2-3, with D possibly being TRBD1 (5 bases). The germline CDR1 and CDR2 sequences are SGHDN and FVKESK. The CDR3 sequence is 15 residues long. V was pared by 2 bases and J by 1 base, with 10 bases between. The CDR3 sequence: CASSQSRVRTDTQYF. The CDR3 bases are TGTGCCAGCAGCCAATCCAGGGTACGCACAGATACGCAGTATTTT. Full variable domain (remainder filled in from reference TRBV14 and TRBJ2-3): EAGVTQFPSHSVIEKGQTVTLRCDPISGHDNLYWYRRVMGKEIKFLLHFVKESKQDESGMPNNRFLAERTGGTYSTLKVQPAELEDSGVYFCASSQSRVRTDTQYFGPGTRLTVL.

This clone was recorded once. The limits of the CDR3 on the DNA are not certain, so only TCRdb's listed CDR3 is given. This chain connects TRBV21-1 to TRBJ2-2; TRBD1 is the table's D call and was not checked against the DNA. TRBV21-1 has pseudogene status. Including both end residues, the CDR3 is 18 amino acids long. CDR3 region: CASSARGKVASGTGELFF.

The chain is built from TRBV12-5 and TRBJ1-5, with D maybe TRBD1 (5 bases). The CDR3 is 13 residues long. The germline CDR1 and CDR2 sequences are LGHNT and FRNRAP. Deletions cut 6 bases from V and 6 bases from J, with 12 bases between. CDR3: CASGPQGFQPQHF. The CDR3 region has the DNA TGTGCTAGTGGCCCGCAGGGTTTTCAGCCCCAGCATTTT. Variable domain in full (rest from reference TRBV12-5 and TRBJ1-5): DARVTQTPRHKVTEMGQEVTMRCQPILGHNTVFWYRQTMMQGLELLAYFRNRAPLDDSGMPKDRFSAEMPDATLATLKIQPSEPRDSAVYFCASGPQGFQPQHFGDGTRLSIL.

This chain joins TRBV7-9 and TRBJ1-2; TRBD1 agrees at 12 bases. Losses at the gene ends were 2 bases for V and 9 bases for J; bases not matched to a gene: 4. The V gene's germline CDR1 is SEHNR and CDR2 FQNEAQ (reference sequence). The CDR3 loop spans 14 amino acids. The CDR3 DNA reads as TGTGCCAGCAGCTTACCGGGACAGGGGGCTCGCTACACCTTC. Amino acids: CASSLPGQGARYTF.

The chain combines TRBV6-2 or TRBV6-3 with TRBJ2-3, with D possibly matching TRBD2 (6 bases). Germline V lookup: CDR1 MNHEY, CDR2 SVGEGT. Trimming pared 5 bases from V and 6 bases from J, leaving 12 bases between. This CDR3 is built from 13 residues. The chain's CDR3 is CASSDRLVDTQYF. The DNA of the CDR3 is TGTGCCAGCAGTGACAGACTAGTGGATACGCAGTATTTT.

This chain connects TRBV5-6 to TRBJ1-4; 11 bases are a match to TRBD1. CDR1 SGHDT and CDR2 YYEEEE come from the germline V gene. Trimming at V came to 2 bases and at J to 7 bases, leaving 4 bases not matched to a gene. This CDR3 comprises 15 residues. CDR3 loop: CASSFPGQGGEKLFF. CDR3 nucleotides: TGTGCCAGCAGCTTTCCGGGACAGGGGGGTGAAAAACTGTTTTTT.

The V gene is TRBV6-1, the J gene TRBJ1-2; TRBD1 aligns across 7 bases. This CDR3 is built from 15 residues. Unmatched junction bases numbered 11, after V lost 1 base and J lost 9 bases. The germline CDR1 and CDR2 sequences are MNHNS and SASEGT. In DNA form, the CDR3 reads TGTGCCAGCAGTGAAGTAGGGACAGCCCGGAGTCGCTACACCTTC. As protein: CASSEVGTARSRYTF.

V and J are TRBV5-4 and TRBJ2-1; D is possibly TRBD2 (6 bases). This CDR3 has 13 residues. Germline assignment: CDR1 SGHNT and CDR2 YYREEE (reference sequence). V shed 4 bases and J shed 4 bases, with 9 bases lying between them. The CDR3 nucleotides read TGTGCCAGCAGCAGGGACTCTTACAATGAGCAGTTCTTC. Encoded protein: CASSRDSYNEQFF.

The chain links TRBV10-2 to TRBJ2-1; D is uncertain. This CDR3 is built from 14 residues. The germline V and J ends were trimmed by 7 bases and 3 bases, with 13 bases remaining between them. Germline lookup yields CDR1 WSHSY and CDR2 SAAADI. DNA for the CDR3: TGCGCCAGCAACCCCCATGGCAGCTACAATGAGCAGTTCTTC. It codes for CASNPHGSYNEQFF.

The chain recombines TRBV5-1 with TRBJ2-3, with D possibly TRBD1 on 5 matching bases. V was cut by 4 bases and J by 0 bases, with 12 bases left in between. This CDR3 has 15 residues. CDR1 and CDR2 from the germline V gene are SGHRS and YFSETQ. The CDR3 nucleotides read TGCGCCAGCAGCCTGCCAGGGCCAAGCACAGATACGCAGTATTTT. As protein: CASSLPGPSTDTQYF.

CDR3 DNA: TGTGCCAGCAGTTCCCACAGGGGACAGGGGGCGGTCGAGCAGTACTTC. Its translation: CASSSHRGQGAVEQYF. The chain employs TRBV27 and TRBJ2-7; 12 bases match TRBD1. With V trimmed by 4 bases and J by 6 bases, 10 bases remained unmatched. This CDR3 contains 16 residues. CDR1 MNHEY and CDR2 SMNVEV come from the germline V gene (reference sequence).